This TCR beta chain was identified in a study of blood T cell repertoires in COVID-19. Looking at the study overall: Samples of COVID-19 (acute and convalescent) were obtained from the United States, Italy and Spain. T cells, B-cell-depleted T cells, or PBMCs supplied cDNA or gDNA.

Seattle-derived patients entered the study during active infection and were followed longitudinally. Trimming removed 1 base at V and 10 bases at J, with 8 bases between. The germline gives CDR1 LGHNT, CDR2 FRNRAP. The CDR3 runs 12 residues. Original analysis: It was from reference gene primer amplification that nucleated cell counts were estimated. The assay was immunoSEQ multiplex PCR, and TCRdb's table has in-frame clones only and misses some. That table gives V, J and clone size, and the DNA gave D and trimming. The data contain 120,000 to 150,000 clones, roughly 84% of them singletons. The J gene is TRBJ2-1, the V gene TRBV12-5; D unresolved. The sample comprised peripheral blood. The clonotype comes from a young man with COVID-19, enrolled during active disease. The DNA for the CDR3 is TGTGCTAGTGGTTTGGGTATACGGGAGCAGTTCTTC. Translation: CASGLGIREQFF. Full variable domain (rest looked up from reference TRBV12-5 and TRBJ2-1): DARVTQTPRHKVTEMGQEVTMRCQPILGHNTVFWYRQTMMQGLELLAYFRNRAPLDDSGMPKDRFSAEMPDATLATLKIQPSEPRDSAVYFCASGLGIREQFFGPGTRLTVL.